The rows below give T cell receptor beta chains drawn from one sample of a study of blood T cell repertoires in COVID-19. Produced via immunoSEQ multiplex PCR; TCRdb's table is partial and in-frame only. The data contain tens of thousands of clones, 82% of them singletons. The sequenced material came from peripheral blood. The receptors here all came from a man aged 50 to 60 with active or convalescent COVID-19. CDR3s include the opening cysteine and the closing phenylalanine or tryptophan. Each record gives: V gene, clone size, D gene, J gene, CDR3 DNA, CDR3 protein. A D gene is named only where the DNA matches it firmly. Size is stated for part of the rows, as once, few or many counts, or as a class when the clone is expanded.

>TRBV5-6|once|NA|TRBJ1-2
TGTGCCAGCACTCGACGGGGGGGAGCTAACTATGGCTACACCTTC
CASTRRGGANYGYTF
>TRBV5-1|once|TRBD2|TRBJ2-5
TGCGCCAGCAGCGGCGGGGGAGGACAAGAGACCCAGTACTTC
CASSGGGGQETQYF
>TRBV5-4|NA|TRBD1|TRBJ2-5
TGTGCCAGCAGCCCAGCCGGGACAGGGTTAGAGACCCAGTACTTC
CASSPAGTGLETQYF
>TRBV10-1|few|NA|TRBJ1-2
TGCGCCAGCAGTGAGTCCCAGGAATATGGCTACACCTTC
CASSESQEYGYTF
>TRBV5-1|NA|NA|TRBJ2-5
TGCGCCAGCTCTCCTACCGGGAGCCAAGAGACCCAGTACTTC
CASSPTGSQETQYF
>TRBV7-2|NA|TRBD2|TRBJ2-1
TGTGCCAGCAGCTCTAGCGGGGGATCCTACAATGAGCAGTTCTTC
CASSSSGGSYNEQFF
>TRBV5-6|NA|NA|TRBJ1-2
TGTGCCAGCGGCAGGACAGACACTTATGGCTACACCTTC
CASGRTDTYGYTF
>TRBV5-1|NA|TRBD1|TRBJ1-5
TGCGCCAGCAGCTTCCTTCCGACAGGGGGAGGGAATCAGCCCCAGCATTTT
CASSFLPTGGGNQPQHF
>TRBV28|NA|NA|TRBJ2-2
TGTGCCAGCAGTTTTACAGACTCAGGGGGGGAGCTGTTTTTT
CASSFTDSGGELFF
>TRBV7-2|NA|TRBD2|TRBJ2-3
TGTGCCAGCAGCTTAGGGCGGGGGGGCCAGTTAGATACGCAGTATTTT
CASSLGRGGQLDTQYF
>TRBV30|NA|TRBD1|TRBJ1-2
TGTGCCTGGAGTGTAAGACAGGGGGCGAACTATGGCTACACCTTC
CAWSVRQGANYGYTF
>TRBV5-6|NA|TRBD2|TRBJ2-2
TGTGCCAGCAGCTTGTTTGGACTAGCGGGGCTCAACACCGGGGAGCTGTTTTTT
CASSLFGLAGLNTGELFF
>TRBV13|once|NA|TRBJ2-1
TGTGCCAGCAGCTTTTCCCCTGGGGCGGATGAGCAGTTCTTC
CASSFSPGADEQFF
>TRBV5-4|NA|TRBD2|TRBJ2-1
TGTGCCAGCAGCTTAGAACCTAGCGGCTCCTACAATGAGCAGTTCTTC
CASSLEPSGSYNEQFF
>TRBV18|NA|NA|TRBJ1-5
TGTGCCAGCTCACCTGCCACCGGGAACAGCAATCAGCCCCAGCATTTT
CASSPATGNSNQPQHF
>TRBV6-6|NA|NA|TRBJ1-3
TGTGCCAGCAGTTACCGGGGGACGGGAGGAAACACCATATATTTT
CASSYRGTGGNTIYF
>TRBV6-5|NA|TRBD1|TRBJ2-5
TGTGCCAGCAGTTACTCTACAGGGGGCCTCCAAGAGACCCAGTACTTC
CASSYSTGGLQETQYF
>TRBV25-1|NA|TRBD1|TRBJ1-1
TGTGCCAGCAGTGAAACAGGGGGAATGAACACTGAAGCTTTCTTT
CASSETGGMNTEAFF
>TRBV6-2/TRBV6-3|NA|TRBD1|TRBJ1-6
TGTGCCAGCAGCTCTACAGGGGGTCATTCACCCCTCCACTTT
CASSSTGGHSPLHF
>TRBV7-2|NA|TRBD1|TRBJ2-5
TGTGCCAGCAGCTTAGTTACAGGGGAAGAGACCCAGTACTTC
CASSLVTGEETQYF
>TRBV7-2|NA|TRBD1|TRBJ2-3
TGTGCCAGCAGCTTAGACAGGGGCTCAGATACGCAGTATTTT
CASSLDRGSDTQYF
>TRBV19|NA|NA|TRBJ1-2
TGTGCCAGTAGATCGACAGGAGAAGATGGCTACACCTTC
CASRSTGEDGYTF
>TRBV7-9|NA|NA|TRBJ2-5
TGTGCCAGCAGCCCCTCGGGCCACAGCGGGGAGACCCAGTACTTC
CASSPSGHSGETQYF
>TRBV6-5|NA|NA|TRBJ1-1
TGTGCCAGCAGTTACTCCTTACAGGAGAAGAACACTGAAGCTTTCTTT
CASSYSLQEKNTEAFF
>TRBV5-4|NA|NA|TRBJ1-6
TGTGCCAGCAGTCCCCGGGGGGGGGTAAATTCACCCCTCCACTTT
CASSPRGGVNSPLHF
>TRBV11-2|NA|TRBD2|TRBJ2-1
TGTGCCAGCAGCTCCTTAGCGGGGGGTTACAATGAGCAGTTCTTC
CASSSLAGGYNEQFF
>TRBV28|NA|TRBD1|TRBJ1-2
TGTGCCACCAACTCCGGGACAGGGGTCCTCAACTATGGCTACACCTTC
CATNSGTGVLNYGYTF
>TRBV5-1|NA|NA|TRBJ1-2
TGCGCCAGCAGCTTGGGACAGCTTTCTTCTAACTATGGCTACACCTTC
CASSLGQLSSNYGYTF
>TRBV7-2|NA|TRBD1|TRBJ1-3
TGTGCCAGCAGCTTAGGACAGGGTAGGATTGGAAACACCATATATTTT
CASSLGQGRIGNTIYF
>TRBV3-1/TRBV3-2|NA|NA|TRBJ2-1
TGTGCCAGCAGCCCCTTCACTTCGGACGGGAGCTCCTACAATGAGCAGTTCTTC
CASSPFTSDGSSYNEQFF
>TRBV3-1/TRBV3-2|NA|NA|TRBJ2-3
TGTGCCAGCAGCCCCGCGGGCCCAGATACGCAGTATTTT
CASSPAGPDTQYF
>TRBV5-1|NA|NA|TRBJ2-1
TGCGCCAGCAGCTCTGGAGGAGGGAGCTCCTACAATGAGCAGTTCTTC
CASSSGGGSSYNEQFF
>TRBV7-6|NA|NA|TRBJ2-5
TGTGCCAGCAGCCTAGCGGACAGGCTCCTATGGGAGACCCAGTACTTC
CASSLADRLLWETQYF